Following are 20 T cell receptor beta chains from one sample sequenced in a study of identical twins. Via MiXCR, TCRdb re-called the 5' RACE reads, giving one row per CDR3 protein. The sample lists a few hundred thousand distinct CDR3 sequences; roughly 9.5% were seen once. These same data were also listed under a study on yellow fever vaccine responses in identical twins.

Input material: PBMCs. These receptors were taken from a woman aged 18-30 years in good health.

The chain recombines TRBV4-2 with TRBJ2-7; 7 bases match TRBD1. With V trimmed by 0 bases and J by 6 bases, 11 bases remained unmatched. CDR1 is LGHNA and CDR2 is YNFKEQ in the germline V gene. This CDR3 spans 16 amino acids. The CDR3 reads CASSQDPQGKAFEQYF. CDR3 bases: TGTGCCAGCAGCCAAGACCCACAGGGGAAAGCTTTCGAGCAGTACTTC.

This sequence joins TRBV29-1 and TRBJ2-5; D is perhaps TRBD1 or TRBD2 (5 bases each). Germline values: CDR1 SQVTM, CDR2 ANQGSEA. The CDR3 length is 14 residues. The V end was cut by 5 bases, the J end by 5 bases, with 18 bases between. CDR3 DNA: TGCAGCGTTTCACCAGGGTACCCGGGGGAGACCCAGTACTTC. Translation gives CSVSPGYPGETQYF.

This sequence joins TRBV6-1 and TRBJ2-7, with 9 bases that match TRBD2. CDR3 length: 16 amino acids. Looked up from germline, CDR1 is MNHNS and CDR2 is SASEGT. V dropped 6 bases and J dropped 0; count of bases not matched to a gene: 9. The DNA for the CDR3 is TGTGCCAGCAGCCTAGGACTAGCGAGGGCCTCCTACGAGCAGTACTTC. Amino acid sequence: CASSLGLARASYEQYF.

This clonotype was seen a few times. The J gene is TRBJ2-1, the V gene TRBV9; TRBD2 agrees at 8 bases. Germline V gene sequence: CDR1 SGDLS, CDR2 YYNGEE. This CDR3 has 18 residues. With V trimmed by 0 bases and J by 1 base, 9 bases remained unmatched. The CDR3 region is CASSVGREGVGSYNEQFF. The CDR3 region has the DNA TGTGCCAGCAGCGTAGGCCGGGAGGGGGTGGGTTCCTACAATGAGCAGTTCTTC.

This clonotype was observed at least ten times. This rearrangement joins TRBV6-2 or TRBV6-3 to TRBJ2-1; no definite D call. V shed 5 bases and J shed 13 bases, with 15 bases lying between them. In germline, CDR1 is MNHEY, CDR2 SVGEGT. The CDR3 totals 12 residues. CDR3 nucleotides: TGTGCCAGCAGTACTCTCCTCAGCGTTCAGTTCTTC. Translated: CASSTLLSVQFF.

In this sample, this clonotype turned up many times. The rearrangement links TRBV20-1 to TRBJ2-5; 10 bases are shared with TRBD2. The germline gives CDR1 DFQATT, CDR2 SNEGSKA (reference sequence). The length of the CDR3 is 14 residues. V shed 2 bases, J shed 7 bases, and the junction held 7 bases outside the gene matches. CDR3 sequence (DNA): TGCAGTGCTAGAACCTGGGAGCGGGAGGGGACCCAGTACTTC. It translates to CSARTWEREGTQYF.

The chain employs TRBV19 and TRBJ2-1, with D hard to call. V was trimmed by 3 bases and J by 5 bases, leaving 8 bases between them. CDR1 is LNHDA, CDR2 SQIVND, per germline (reference sequence). This CDR3 is built from 13 residues. The CDR3 DNA reads as TGTGCCAGTAGTATCTTGGAGAACAATGAGCAGTTCTTC. Translated: CASSILENNEQFF.

This clonotype was counted between two and nine times. This chain's CDR3 is CSARDGTSTNEQFF. CDR3 in DNA: TGCAGTGCTAGAGATGGTACTAGCACCAATGAGCAGTTCTTC. J is TRBJ2-1 and V is TRBV20-1; possible D gene TRBD2, 6 bases. The CDR3 is 14 amino acids. Germline V lookup: CDR1 DFQATT, CDR2 SNEGSKA (reference sequence). The ends were cut back, 0 bases at V and 6 bases at J, with 12 bases in the middle.

The genes are TRBV9 and TRBJ2-1; D possibly corresponds to TRBD2 (5 bases). With 0 bases removed from V and 9 bases from J, the gap between germline ends came to 10 bases. Germline CDR1 is SGDLS and CDR2 is YYNGEE. The CDR3 totals 13 residues. The CDR3 DNA sequence: TGTGCCAGCAGCGTAGCCGGCGCGGGTGAGCAGTTCTTC. Protein: CASSVAGAGEQFF.

Only a few counts were recorded for this clonotype. This chain joins TRBV7-9 and TRBJ2-3, with D hard to call. The CDR3 length is 13 residues. Trimming took off 5 bases at V and 4 bases at J, with 10 bases between the two ends. CDR1 is SEHNR, CDR2 FQNEAQ, per germline (reference sequence). CDR3 residues: CASSPPLADTQYF. The CDR3 nucleotides read TGTGCCAGCAGCCCGCCCCTCGCAGATACGCAGTATTTT.

Notes on this clonotype: Just one base apart from a much larger clone, this may be a read error. This CDR3 is missing its conserved last phenylalanine or tryptophan, likely due to a read error. This chain connects TRBV20-1 to TRBJ2-1; D call uncertain. Germline CDR1 is DFQATT and CDR2 is SNEGSKA (reference sequence). The CDR3 runs to 10 residues. V gave up 4 bases and J gave up 11 bases, with 9 bases separating them. The CDR3 loop is CSANKVQQFS. The CDR3 DNA follows: TGCAGTGCTAACAAGGTACAGCAGTTCTCC.

This clonotype was found many times. This chain joins TRBV7-2 and TRBJ2-5; D not certain. The CDR3 has 12 amino acids. Germline-derived CDR1 and CDR2 are SGHTA and FQGNSA. The germline V and J ends were trimmed by 5 bases and 2 bases, with 6 bases remaining between them. The CDR3 loop is CASSPRQETQYF. The CDR3 coding sequence is TGTGCCAGCAGCCCACGTCAAGAGACCCAGTACTTC.

This clonotype was seen ten or more times. The chain combines TRBV4-3 with TRBJ2-1; D may match TRBD1 or TRBD2 (5 bases each). CDR1 is LGHNA and CDR2 is YSLEER in the germline V gene. Deletions cut 0 bases from V and 0 bases from J, with 9 bases between. The length of the CDR3 is 16 residues. The chain's CDR3 is CASSQDAGSSYNEQFF. CDR3 nucleotide sequence: TGCGCCAGCAGCCAAGATGCAGGGAGCTCCTACAATGAGCAGTTCTTC.

The rearrangement links TRBV15 to TRBJ2-1, with 7 bases aligning to TRBD1. The germline V gene encodes CDR1 LNHNV and CDR2 YYDKDF (reference sequence). The CDR3 is 15 residues long. The V gene end was trimmed by 4 bases and the J gene end by 6 bases; junction bases not matched to a gene: 9. The CDR3 bases are TGTGCCACCAGCACCGGACAGGCACGGGGCAATGAGCAGTTCTTC. It encodes CATSTGQARGNEQFF.

In its sample, this clonotype was seen many times. V is TRBV24-1 and J is TRBJ2-3; unclear D gene. V lost 2 bases to trimming and J lost 0 bases, with 8 bases between them. Germline CDR1 is KGHDR and CDR2 is SFDVKD. This CDR3 has 15 residues. This CDR3 reads CATSDSGPSTDTQYF. CDR3 nucleotide sequence: TGTGCCACCAGTGATTCCGGGCCTAGCACAGATACGCAGTATTTT.

The chain employs TRBV20-1 and TRBJ2-1, with 9 positions matching TRBD2. J was trimmed by 3 bases and V by 0 bases; bases with no gene match: 3. Germline V gives CDR1 DFQATT, CDR2 SNEGSKA (reference sequence). There are 15 residues in the CDR3. CDR3 protein: CSARDLAGVYNEQFF. CDR3 nucleotide sequence: TGCAGTGCTAGAGATTTAGCGGGGGTCTACAATGAGCAGTTCTTC.

This chain joins TRBV3-1 and TRBJ2-5; TRBD2 might be the D (7 bases). This CDR3 comprises 15 residues. The V and J ends lost 4 bases and 0 bases respectively, with 12 bases between them. The germline CDR1 and CDR2 sequences are LGHDT and YNNKEL (reference sequence). In DNA form, the CDR3 reads TGTGCCAGCAGCCCCCGGGGGGCCGACCAAGAGACCCAGTACTTC. Amino acids: CASSPRGADQETQYF.

This clonotype was observed a few times. The rearrangement links TRBV20-1 to TRBJ2-3, with TRBD2 matching over 12 bases. J was trimmed by 2 bases and V by 5 bases; bases with no gene match: 8. This CDR3 contains 16 residues. The V gene's germline CDR1 is DFQATT and CDR2 SNEGSKA (reference sequence). CDR3 sequence reads: CSAQFRTSGVTDTQYF. The DNA of the CDR3 is TGCAGTGCTCAATTTCGGACTAGCGGGGTCACAGATACGCAGTATTTT.

This clonotype has only a few counts. DNA for the CDR3: TGTGCCAGCAACCACTACAGGGGTGGCAATCAGCCCCAGCATTTT. As protein: CASNHYRGGNQPQHF. The chain has TRBV28 and TRBJ1-5; 7 bases match TRBD1. Trimming cost V 7 bases and J 2 bases; bases outside gene matches: 8. This CDR3 comprises 15 residues. Per the germline V gene, CDR1 is MDHEN and CDR2 is SYDVKM.

This chain uses TRBV11-3 with TRBJ1-1; TRBD1 matches 7 bases. Per the germline V gene, CDR1 is SGHNT and CDR2 is YENEEA. This CDR3 is built from 15 residues. V dropped 1 base and J dropped 4; count of bases not matched to a gene: 6. CDR3 bases: TGTGCCAGCAGCTTAGGCAGGGGGACCGGCACTGAAGCTTTCTTT. As protein: CASSLGRGTGTEAFF.